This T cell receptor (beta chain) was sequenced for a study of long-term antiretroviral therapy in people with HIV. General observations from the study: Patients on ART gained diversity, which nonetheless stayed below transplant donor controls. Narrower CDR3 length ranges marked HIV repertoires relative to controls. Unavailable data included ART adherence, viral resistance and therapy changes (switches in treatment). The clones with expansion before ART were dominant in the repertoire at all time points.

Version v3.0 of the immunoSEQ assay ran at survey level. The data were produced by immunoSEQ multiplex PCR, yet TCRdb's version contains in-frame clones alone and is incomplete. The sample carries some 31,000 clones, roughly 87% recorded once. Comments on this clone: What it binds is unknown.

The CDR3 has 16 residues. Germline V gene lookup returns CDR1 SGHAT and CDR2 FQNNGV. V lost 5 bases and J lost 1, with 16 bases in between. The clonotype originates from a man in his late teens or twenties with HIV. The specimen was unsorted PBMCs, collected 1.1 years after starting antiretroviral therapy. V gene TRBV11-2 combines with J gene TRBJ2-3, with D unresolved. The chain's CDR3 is CASSQTIYRGTDTQYF. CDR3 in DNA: TGTGCCAGCAGCCAAACGATCTACCGGGGCACAGATACGCAGTATTTT.